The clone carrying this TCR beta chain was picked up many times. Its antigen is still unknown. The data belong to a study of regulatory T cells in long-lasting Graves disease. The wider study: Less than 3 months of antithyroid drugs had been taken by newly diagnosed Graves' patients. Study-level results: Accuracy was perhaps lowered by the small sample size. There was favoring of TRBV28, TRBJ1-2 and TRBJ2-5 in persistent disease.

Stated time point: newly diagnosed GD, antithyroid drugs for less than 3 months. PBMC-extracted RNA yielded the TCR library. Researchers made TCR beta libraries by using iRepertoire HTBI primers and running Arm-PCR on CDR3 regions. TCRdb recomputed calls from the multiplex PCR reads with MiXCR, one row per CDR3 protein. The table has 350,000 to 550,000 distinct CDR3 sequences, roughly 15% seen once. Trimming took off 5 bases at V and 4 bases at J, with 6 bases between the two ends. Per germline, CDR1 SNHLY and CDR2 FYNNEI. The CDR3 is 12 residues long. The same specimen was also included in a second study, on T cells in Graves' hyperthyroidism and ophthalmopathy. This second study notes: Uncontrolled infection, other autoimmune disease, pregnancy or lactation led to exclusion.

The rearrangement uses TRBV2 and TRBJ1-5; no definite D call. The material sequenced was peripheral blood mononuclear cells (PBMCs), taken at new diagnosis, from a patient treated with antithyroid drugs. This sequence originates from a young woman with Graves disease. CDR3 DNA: TGTGCCAGCAGTCCTGGGAATCAGCCCCAGCATTTT. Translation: CASSPGNQPQHF.